The clone carrying this T cell receptor beta chain was picked up many times. Its target is not known. The CDR3 regions of TCR beta were amplified from RNA transcripts. Primed by the HTBI set, a first-round RT-PCR was run on the TCR CDR3. TCRdb reprocessed the multiplex PCR reads via MiXCR and lists one record per CDR3 protein. The table includes hundreds of thousands of distinct CDR3 sequences, approximately 14% detected once. This specimen belongs to a study of T cells in Graves' hyperthyroidism and ophthalmopathy. Study-level findings and limits: In blood, most of the thyroid clonotypes expanded above 0.001 were also present. In validation, the model predicted ophthalmopathy. These predictions came a median about 6 months before onset.

Stability of Graves' hyperthyroidism was defined as absent ophthalmopathy progression within 18 months. On the basis of clinical symptoms, serum thyroxine and TRAb, thyroid ultrasound and orbital computed tomography, diagnoses were made. Sample: blood. The TCR originated in a woman younger than 35 with Graves' hyperthyroidism.

The chain's CDR3 is CASSYSTGAFAYNEQFF. The CDR3 DNA is TGTGCCAGCAGTTACTCGACAGGGGCCTTCGCCTACAATGAGCAGTTCTTC. This rearrangement joins TRBV6-5 to TRBJ2-1; 8 nucleotides match TRBD1. This CDR3 region has 17 residues. With 0 bases clipped from V and 2 bases from J, the junction kept 6 bases outside the gene matches. CDR1 is MNHEY, CDR2 SVGAGI, per germline.